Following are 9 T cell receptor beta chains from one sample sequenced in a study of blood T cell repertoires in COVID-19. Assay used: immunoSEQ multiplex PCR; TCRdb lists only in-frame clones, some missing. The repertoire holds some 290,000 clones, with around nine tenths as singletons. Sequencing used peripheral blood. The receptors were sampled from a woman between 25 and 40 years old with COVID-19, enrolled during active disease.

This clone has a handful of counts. The CDR3 protein is CASSPPGGREDTQYF. The CDR3, as DNA: TGTGCCAGCTCACCTCCGGGGGGGCGGGAAGATACGCAGTATTTT. V and J are TRBV18 and TRBJ2-3, with 8 bases matching TRBD2. The CDR3 contains 15 residues. With V trimmed by 3 bases and J by 5 bases, 7 bases remained unmatched. The germline V gene has CDR1 KGHSH and CDR2 LQKENI.

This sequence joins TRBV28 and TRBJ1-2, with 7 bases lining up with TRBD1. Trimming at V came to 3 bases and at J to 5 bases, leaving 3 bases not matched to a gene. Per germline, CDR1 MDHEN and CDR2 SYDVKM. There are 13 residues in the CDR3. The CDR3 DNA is TGTGCCAGCAGTTTTGGACAGGATTATGGCTACACCTTC. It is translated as CASSFGQDYGYTF.

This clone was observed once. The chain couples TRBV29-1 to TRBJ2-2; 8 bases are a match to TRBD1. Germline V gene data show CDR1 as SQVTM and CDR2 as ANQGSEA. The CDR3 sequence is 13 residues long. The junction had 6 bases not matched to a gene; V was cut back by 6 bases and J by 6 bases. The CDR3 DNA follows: TGCAGCGTAGGGACAGGTTTGGCCGGGGAGCTGTTTTTT. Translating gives CSVGTGLAGELFF.

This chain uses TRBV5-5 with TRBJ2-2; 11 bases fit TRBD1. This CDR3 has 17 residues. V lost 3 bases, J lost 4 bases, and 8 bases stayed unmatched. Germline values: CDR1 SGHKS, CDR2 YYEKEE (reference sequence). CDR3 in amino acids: CASSWIPGQGATGELFF. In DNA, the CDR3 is TGTGCCAGCAGCTGGATACCCGGACAGGGGGCCACCGGGGAGCTGTTTTTT.

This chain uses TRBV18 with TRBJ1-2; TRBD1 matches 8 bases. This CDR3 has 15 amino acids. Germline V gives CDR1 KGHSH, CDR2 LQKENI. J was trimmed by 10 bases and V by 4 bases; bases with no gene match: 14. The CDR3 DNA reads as TGTGCCAGCTCACTTTACAGGGGGGCTTATGAGGTCTACACCTTC. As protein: CASSLYRGAYEVYTF.

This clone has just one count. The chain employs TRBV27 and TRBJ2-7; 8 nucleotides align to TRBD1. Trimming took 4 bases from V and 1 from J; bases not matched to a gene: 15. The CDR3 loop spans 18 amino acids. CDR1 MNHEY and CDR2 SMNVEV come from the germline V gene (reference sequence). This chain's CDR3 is CASSSQLPTGGRSYEQYF. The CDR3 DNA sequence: TGTGCCAGCAGTTCCCAACTTCCCACAGGGGGAAGGTCCTACGAGCAGTACTTC.

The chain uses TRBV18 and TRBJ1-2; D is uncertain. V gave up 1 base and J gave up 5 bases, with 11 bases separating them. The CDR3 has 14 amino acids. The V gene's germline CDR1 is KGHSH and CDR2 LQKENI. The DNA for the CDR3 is TGTGCCAGCTCACCACTGAGAGGAGAGTATGGCTACACCTTC. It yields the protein CASSPLRGEYGYTF.

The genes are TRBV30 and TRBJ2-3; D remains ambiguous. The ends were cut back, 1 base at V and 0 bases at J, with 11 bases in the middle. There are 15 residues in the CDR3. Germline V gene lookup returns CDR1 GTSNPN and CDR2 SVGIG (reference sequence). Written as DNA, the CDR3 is TGTGCCTGGAGTGCTAACATAGCTAGCACAGATACGCAGTATTTT. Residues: CAWSANIASTDTQYF.

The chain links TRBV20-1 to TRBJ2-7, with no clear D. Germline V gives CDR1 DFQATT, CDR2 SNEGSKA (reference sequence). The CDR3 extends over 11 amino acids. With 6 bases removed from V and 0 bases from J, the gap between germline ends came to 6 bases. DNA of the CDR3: TGCAGTGCAATTTACTCCTACGAGCAGTACTTC. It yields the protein CSAIYSYEQYF.